Shown below are 14 T cell receptor beta chains from a single sample sequenced in a study of PD-L1 blockade in urothelial cancer. Sequenced by immunoSEQ multiplex PCR; TCRdb stores in-frame clones only, minus some. The profile shows nearly 30,000 clones, over 75% of them singletons. The sample was PBMCs, taken around atezolizumab (anti-PD-L1) treatment. The receptors shown here come from a man aged 50 to 59 with urothelial cancer.

The CDR3 loop is CASSLSSGAGQGGSPLHF. In nucleotides, the CDR3 is TGTGCCAGCAGTCTAAGCTCGGGTGCGGGACAGGGGGGTTCACCCCTCCACTTT. The chain carries TRBV27 and TRBJ1-6; 11 bases are shared with TRBD1. From germline, CDR1 is MNHEY and CDR2 SMNVEV (reference sequence). The CDR3 has 18 residues. Trimming at V came to 5 bases and at J to 9 bases, leaving 15 bases not matched to a gene.

The rearrangement joins TRBV29-1 to TRBJ1-2; D not certain. The CDR3 totals 16 residues. V shed 0 bases and J shed 2 bases, with 16 bases lying between them. Germline-derived CDR1 and CDR2 are SQVTM and ANQGSEA. The CDR3 DNA reads as TGCAGCGTTGAAGATGAGGCCGGCGGGGAAAACTATGGCTACACCTTC. This encodes CSVEDEAGGENYGYTF.

This chain links TRBV19 with TRBJ2-7, with 7 bases aligning to TRBD1. Germline lookup yields CDR1 LNHDA and CDR2 SQIVND (reference sequence). The V and J ends lost 7 bases and 3 bases, in that order; junction bases with no gene match: 6. This CDR3 is built from 13 residues. The CDR3 coding sequence is TGTGCCAGTACCACCCCAGGGGGCTACGAGCAGTACTTC. As protein: CASTTPGGYEQYF. Together with reference TRBV19 and TRBJ2-7, the CDR3 gives the full variable domain: DGGITQSPKYLFRKEGQNVTLSCEQNLNHDAMYWYRQDPGQGLRLIYYSQIVNDFQKGDIAEGYSVSREKKESFPLTVTSAQKNPTAFYLCASTTPGGYEQYFGPGTRLTVT.

This clone came up a few times. V usage is TRBV6-4 and J usage is TRBJ2-1; 7 positions match TRBD2. CDR3 length: 13 residues. V gave up 2 bases and J gave up 9 bases; unmatched junction bases: 4. Germline V gene sequence: CDR1 MRHNA, CDR2 SNTAGT. CDR3 coding DNA: TGTGCCAGCAGTGACCAGGGCGGGGGTGAGCAGTTCTTC. This encodes CASSDQGGGEQFF.

The rearrangement links TRBV4-3 to TRBJ2-1; 8 bases are a match to TRBD2. Germline V gene data show CDR1 as LGHNA and CDR2 as YSLEER. The CDR3 loop spans 16 amino acids. With 6 bases clipped from V and 2 bases from J, the junction kept 9 bases outside the gene matches. The CDR3 DNA is TGCGCCAGCAGTGTCGGGAGGGTTATCACCTACAATGAGCAGTTCTTC. Protein: CASSVGRVITYNEQFF.

The chain uses TRBV10-2 and TRBJ2-3; the D is unclear. Trimming shortened V by 5 bases and J by 6 bases, and 9 bases separated the two germline ends. Germline V gene data show CDR1 as WSHSY and CDR2 as SAAADI. CDR3 length: 12 residues. The DNA for the CDR3 is TGCGCCAGCAGTATCTCCGGGGATACGCAGTATTTT. It specifies CASSISGDTQYF.

This sequence joins TRBV29-1 and TRBJ2-2, with TRBD2 matching over 11 bases. Germline V CDR1 and CDR2: SQVTM, ANQGSEA. J lost 6 bases, V lost 6 bases, and 6 bases had no gene match. CDR3 length: 14 residues. The CDR3 nucleotides read TGCAGCGTCAGACTAGCGGGATGGTCCGGGGAGCTGTTTTTT. Its translation: CSVRLAGWSGELFF.

The chain carries TRBV6-4 and TRBJ2-1; tentatively, D is TRBD2 (6 bases). The CDR3 is made up of 15 amino acids. The germline V and J ends were trimmed by 5 bases and 8 bases, with 19 bases remaining between them. CDR1 is MRHNA, CDR2 SNTAGT, per germline. This CDR3 reads CASSSRGLPVDEQFF. DNA of the CDR3: TGTGCCAGCAGTAGTCGGGGACTTCCCGTGGATGAGCAGTTCTTC.

The V and J genes are TRBV18 and TRBJ1-3, with a possible D match to TRBD1 (5 bases). The germline gives CDR1 KGHSH, CDR2 LQKENI. The CDR3 loop spans 15 amino acids. V lost 3 bases and J lost 4, with 13 bases in between. As DNA, the CDR3 is TGTGCCAGCTCACCCGACAGTGCTGCAGGAAACACCATATATTTT. Its translation is CASSPDSAAGNTIYF. Drawing the rest from reference TRBV18 and TRBJ1-3, the complete variable domain is NAGVMQNPRHLVRRRGQEARLRCSPMKGHSHVYWYRQLPEEGLKFMVYLQKENIIDESGMPKERFSAEFPKEGPSILRIQQVVRGDSAAYFCASSPDSAAGNTIYFGEGSWLTVV.

The CDR3 DNA reads TGTGCCAGCAGTGTCGCGGGAGGTTCGGGGGCCAACGTCCTGACTTTC. Protein: CASSVAGGSGANVLTF. The V and J genes are TRBV25-1 and TRBJ2-6; 8 bases are shared with TRBD2. The CDR3 contains 16 residues. The germline V gene has CDR1 MGHDK and CDR2 SYGVNS. With 4 bases clipped from V and 4 bases from J, the junction kept 6 bases outside the gene matches.

V gene TRBV19 combines with J gene TRBJ2-2; D remains ambiguous. Per the germline V gene, CDR1 is LNHDA and CDR2 is SQIVND (reference sequence). The CDR3 consists of 15 residues. Deletions cut 2 bases from V and 1 base from J, with 8 bases between. The CDR3 is CASSISSVNTGELFF. The CDR3 DNA reads TGTGCCAGTAGTATATCCTCAGTGAACACCGGGGAGCTGTTTTTT. Full variable domain (remainder filled in from reference TRBV19 and TRBJ2-2): DGGITQSPKYLFRKEGQNVTLSCEQNLNHDAMYWYRQDPGQGLRLIYYSQIVNDFQKGDIAEGYSVSREKKESFPLTVTSAQKNPTAFYLCASSISSVNTGELFFGEGSRLTVL.

The chain uses TRBV7-7 and TRBJ2-7; D gene uncertain. The CDR3 covers 16 residues. V gave up 0 bases and J gave up 0 bases, with 12 bases separating them. Per the germline V gene, CDR1 is SSHAT and CDR2 is FNYEAQ (reference sequence). The CDR3 spells CASSLAEYSFSYEQYF. CDR3 DNA: TGTGCCAGCAGCTTAGCCGAGTACAGCTTCTCCTACGAGCAGTACTTC.

This clone has just a few counts. This chain joins TRBV6-5 and TRBJ2-2, with D possibly being TRBD2 (5 bases). The CDR3 extends over 13 amino acids. Trimming removed 6 bases at V and 5 bases at J, with 10 bases between. In germline, CDR1 is MNHEY, CDR2 SVGAGI. As DNA, the CDR3 is TGTGCCAGCAGAGCGGCGGGTACCGGGGAGCTGTTTTTT. It codes for CASRAAGTGELFF.

The V call is TRBV9, the J call TRBJ1-3; D gene ambiguous. The V gene's germline CDR1 is SGDLS and CDR2 YYNGEE. The V gene lost 0 bases and the J gene lost 1 base, with 8 bases spanning the gap. The CDR3 covers 15 residues. The CDR3: CASSVAEGSGNTIYF. The CDR3 DNA reads as TGTGCCAGCAGCGTAGCTGAGGGTTCTGGAAACACCATATATTTT.